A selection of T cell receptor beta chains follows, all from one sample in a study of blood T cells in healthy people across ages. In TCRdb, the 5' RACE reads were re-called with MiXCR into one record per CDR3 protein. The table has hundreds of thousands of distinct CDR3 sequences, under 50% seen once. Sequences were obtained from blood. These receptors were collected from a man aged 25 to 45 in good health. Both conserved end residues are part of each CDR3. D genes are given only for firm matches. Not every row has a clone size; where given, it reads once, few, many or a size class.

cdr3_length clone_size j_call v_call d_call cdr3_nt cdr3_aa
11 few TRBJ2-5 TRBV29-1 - TGCAGTGGGGGAATAAAAGAGACCCAGTACTTC CSGGIKETQYF
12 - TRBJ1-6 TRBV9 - TGTGCCAGCAGCGCGATGAATTCACCCCTCCACTTT CASSAMNSPLHF
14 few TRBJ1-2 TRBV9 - TGTGCCAGCAGTCGGGACACGGGGAACTATGGCTACACCTTC CASSRDTGNYGYTF
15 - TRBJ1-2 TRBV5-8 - TGTGCCAGCAGCTTGTCCCCGGGGCCTAACTATGACTACACCTTC CASSLSPGPNYDYTF
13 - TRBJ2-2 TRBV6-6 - TGTGCCAGCAGCCAAGGGACCGCCTGGGAGCTGTTTTTT CASSQGTAWELFF
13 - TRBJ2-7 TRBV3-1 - TGTGCCAGCAGCCTCGGACAGAAATACGAGCAGTACTTC CASSLGQKYEQYF
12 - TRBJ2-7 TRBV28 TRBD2 TGTGCCAGCAGGGGACTAAACGACGAGCAGTACTTC CASRGLNDEQYF
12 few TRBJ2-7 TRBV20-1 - TGCAGTGCTAGTTTCGGAGGCTACGAGCAGTACTTC CSASFGGYEQYF
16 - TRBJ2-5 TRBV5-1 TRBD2 TGCGCCAGCAGCCCGGGACTAGCGGGGGCCTACAATGAGCAGTACTTC CASSPGLAGAYNEQYF
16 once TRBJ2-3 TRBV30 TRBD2 TGTGCCTGGAGTGTCTCAAGCGGGATCAGCACAGATACGCAGTATTTT CAWSVSSGISTDTQYF
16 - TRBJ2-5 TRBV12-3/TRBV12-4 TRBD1 TGTGCCAGCAGTTATAAAACAGGGGGGTCCGGCGAGACCCAGTACTTC CASSYKTGGSGETQYF
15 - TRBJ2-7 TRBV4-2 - TGTGCCAGCAGCCAAGATCGTAGCAGGGACGACGAGCAGTACTTC CASSQDRSRDDEQYF
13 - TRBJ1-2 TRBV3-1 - TGTGCCAGCAGCCATCCCGGGGGCGGTGGCTACACCTTC CASSHPGGGGYTF
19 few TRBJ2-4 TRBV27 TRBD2 TGTGCCAGCAGTTACCGGGACTACAAACTTGAGACCCTTATGGACATTCAGTACTTC CASSYRDYKLETLMDIQYF
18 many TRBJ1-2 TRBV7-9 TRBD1 TGTGCCAGCAGCTTCTGGACAGGGGGCGCGGCATCTAACTATGGCTACACCTTC CASSFWTGGAASNYGYTF
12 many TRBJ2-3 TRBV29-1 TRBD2 TGCAGCGCGGGGGGTGCCACAGATACGCAGTATTTT CSAGGATDTQYF
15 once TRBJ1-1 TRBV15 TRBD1 TGTGCCACCATCCCGACAGGGTCCAAGGTGACTGAAGCTTTCTTT CATIPTGSKVTEAFF
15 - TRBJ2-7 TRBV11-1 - TGTGCCAGCAGCTTAGGCCACAGCTCCTACAATGAGCAGTACTTC CASSLGHSSYNEQYF
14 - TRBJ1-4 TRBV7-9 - TGTGCCAGCAGCTTAGTTGAGGGGAATGAAAAACTGTTTTTT CASSLVEGNEKLFF
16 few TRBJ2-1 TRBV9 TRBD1 TGTGCCAGCAGCCCTCGGACAGGATCGTCCAGGAATGAGCAGTTCTTC CASSPRTGSSRNEQFF
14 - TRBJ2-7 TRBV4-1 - TGCGCCAGCAGCCGGCAGGAGTTCAGGAACGAGCAGTACTTC CASSRQEFRNEQYF
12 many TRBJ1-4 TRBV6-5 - TGTGCCAGCCGCCGTCCCAATGAAAAACTGTTTTTT CASRRPNEKLFF
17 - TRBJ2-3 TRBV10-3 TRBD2 TGTGCCATCAGTGGATCTAGCGGGGGGGCCGGCACAGATACGCAGTATTTT CAISGSSGGAGTDTQYF
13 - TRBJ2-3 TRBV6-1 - TGTGCCAGCAGGACTACCATCACAGATACGCAGTATTTT CASRTTITDTQYF
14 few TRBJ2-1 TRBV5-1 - TGCGCCAGCACGAGTGCGAGCTCCTACAATGAGCAGTTCTTC CASTSASSYNEQFF
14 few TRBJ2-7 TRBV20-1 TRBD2 TGCAGTGCTAATGTAGCGGGGGCCTCCTACGAGCAGTACTTC CSANVAGASYEQYF
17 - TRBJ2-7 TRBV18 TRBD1 TGTGCCAGCTCACCACGTAATGGACAGGGTCCTTTGTACGAGCAGTACTTC CASSPRNGQGPLYEQYF
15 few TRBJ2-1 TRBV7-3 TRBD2 TGTGCCAGCAGAGCAGCGGGGGGGCCTTCCAATGAGCAGTTCTTC CASRAAGGPSNEQFF
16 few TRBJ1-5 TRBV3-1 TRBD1 TGTGCCAGCAGCCAAGATGGGGGGACAGGGGTTCAGCCCCAGCATTTT CASSQDGGTGVQPQHF
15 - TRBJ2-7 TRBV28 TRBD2 TGTGCCAGCAGGCTACCAGCGGGGGCTTCCTACGAGCAGTACTTC CASRLPAGASYEQYF
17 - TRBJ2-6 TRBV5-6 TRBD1 TGTGCCAGCAGCTTCCCCGACAGGGGATCTGGGGCCAACGTCCTGACTTTC CASSFPDRGSGANVLTF
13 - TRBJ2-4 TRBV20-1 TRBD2 TGCAGTGCCGGGACTAGCGGATACAATGAGCAGTACTTC CSAGTSGYNEQYF
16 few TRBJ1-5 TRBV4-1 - TGCGCCAGCAGCCTCTCAGGCGGGGGGGGAAATCAGCCCCAGCATTTT CASSLSGGGGNQPQHF
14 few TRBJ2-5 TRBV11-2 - TGTGCCAGCAGCGGTAGACAGGCCTCAGAGACCCAGTACTTC CASSGRQASETQYF
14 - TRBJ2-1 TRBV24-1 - TGTGCCACCAGTGACCCCTCGGGGTCCAATGAGCAGTTCTTC CATSDPSGSNEQFF
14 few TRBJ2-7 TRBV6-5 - TGTGCCAGCAGTTACTTGCAGTACCCCTACGAGCAGTACTTC CASSYLQYPYEQYF
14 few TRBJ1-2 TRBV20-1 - TGCAGTGCTAGTATGGCAGGAGGGTTTAGGGGCTACACCTTC CSASMAGGFRGYTF
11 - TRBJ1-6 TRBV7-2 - TGTGTCAGCAGCCGGGATTCACCCCTCCACTTT CVSSRDSPLHF
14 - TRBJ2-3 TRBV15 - TGTGCCACCAGCATACCCAGCAACACAGATACGCAGTATTTT CATSIPSNTDTQYF
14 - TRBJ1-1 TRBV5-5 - TGTGCCAGCAGAGCCGGGACGGAAAACACTGAAGCTTTCTTT CASRAGTENTEAFF
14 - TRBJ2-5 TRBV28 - TGTGCCAGCAGTCCGGCCGGGCTTGGGGAGACCCAGTACTTC CASSPAGLGETQYF
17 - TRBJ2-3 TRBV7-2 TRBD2 TGTGCCAGCAGCCGCATTTCTAGCGGGGGGGCACTAGATACGCAGTATTTT CASSRISSGGALDTQYF
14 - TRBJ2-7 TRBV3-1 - TGTGCCAGCAGCCAACAAGCTAGCTCCTACGAGCAGTACTTC CASSQQASSYEQYF
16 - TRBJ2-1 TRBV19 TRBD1 TGTGCCAGTATTCCCCAAAAGGCAGGGGGTGACAATGAGCAGTTCTTC CASIPQKAGGDNEQFF